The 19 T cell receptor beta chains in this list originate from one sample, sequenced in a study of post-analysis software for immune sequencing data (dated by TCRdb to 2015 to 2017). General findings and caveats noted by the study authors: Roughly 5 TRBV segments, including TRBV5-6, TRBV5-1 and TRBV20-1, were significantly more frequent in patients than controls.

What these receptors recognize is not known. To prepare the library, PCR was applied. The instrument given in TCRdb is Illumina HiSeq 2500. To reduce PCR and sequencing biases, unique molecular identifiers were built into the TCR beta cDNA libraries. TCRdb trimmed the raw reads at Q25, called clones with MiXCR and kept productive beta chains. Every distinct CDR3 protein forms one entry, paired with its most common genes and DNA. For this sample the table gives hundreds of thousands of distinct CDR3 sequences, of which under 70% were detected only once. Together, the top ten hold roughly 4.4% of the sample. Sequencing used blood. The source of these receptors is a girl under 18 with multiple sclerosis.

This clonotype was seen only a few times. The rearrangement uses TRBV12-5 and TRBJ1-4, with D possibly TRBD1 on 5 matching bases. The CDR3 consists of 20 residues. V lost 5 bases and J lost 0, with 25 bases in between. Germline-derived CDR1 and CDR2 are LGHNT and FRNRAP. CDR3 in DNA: TGTGCTAGTGGTCCGGTGACAGCTTCGGCCCTTGATGCAACTAATGAAAAACTGTTTTTT. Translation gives CASGPVTASALDATNEKLFF.

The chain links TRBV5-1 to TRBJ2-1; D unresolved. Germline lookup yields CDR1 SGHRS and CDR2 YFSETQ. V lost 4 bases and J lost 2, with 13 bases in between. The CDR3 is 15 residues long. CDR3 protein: CASSGVTGAYNEQFF. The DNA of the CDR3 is TGCGCCAGCAGCGGCGTCACTGGGGCCTACAATGAGCAGTTCTTC.

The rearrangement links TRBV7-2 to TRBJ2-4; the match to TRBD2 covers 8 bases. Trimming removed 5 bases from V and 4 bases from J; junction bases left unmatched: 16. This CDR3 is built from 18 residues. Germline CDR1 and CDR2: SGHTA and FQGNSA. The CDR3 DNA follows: TGTGCCAGCAGCCGCGGGGGGACCCGGCGGGGCTTTAAAAACATTCAGTACTTC. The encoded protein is CASSRGGTRRGFKNIQYF.

CDR3 bases: TGCGCCAGCAGCTTGGACACCCAAACGGGACTAGCGGCCCCCTTCTCCTACAATGAGCAGTTCTTC. This gives the protein CASSLDTQTGLAAPFSYNEQFF. The chain recombines TRBV5-1 with TRBJ2-1, with 11 bases lining up with TRBD2. The CDR3 runs 22 residues. With V trimmed by 0 bases and J by 0 bases, 17 bases remained unmatched. CDR1 and CDR2 from the germline V gene are SGHRS and YFSETQ.

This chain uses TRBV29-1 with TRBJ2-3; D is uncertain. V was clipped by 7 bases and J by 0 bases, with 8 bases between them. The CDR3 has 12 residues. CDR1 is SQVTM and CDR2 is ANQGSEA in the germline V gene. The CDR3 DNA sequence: TGCAGCGCCGGTCGAAGCACAGATACGCAGTATTTT. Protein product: CSAGRSTDTQYF.

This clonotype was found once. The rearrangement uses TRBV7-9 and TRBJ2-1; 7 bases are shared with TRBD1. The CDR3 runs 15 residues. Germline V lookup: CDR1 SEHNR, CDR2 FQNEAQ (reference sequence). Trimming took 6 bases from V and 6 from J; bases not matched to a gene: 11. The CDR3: CASSRWTGDVNEQFF. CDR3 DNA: TGTGCCAGCAGTCGTTGGACAGGCGACGTCAATGAGCAGTTCTTC.

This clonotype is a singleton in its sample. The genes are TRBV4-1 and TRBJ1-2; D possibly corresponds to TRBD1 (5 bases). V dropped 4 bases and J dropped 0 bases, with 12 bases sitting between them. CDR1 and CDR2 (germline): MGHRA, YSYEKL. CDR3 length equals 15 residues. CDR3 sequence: CASSPGREPNYGYTF. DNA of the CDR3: TGCGCCAGCAGCCCCGGCAGGGAGCCTAACTATGGCTACACCTTC.

The CDR3 reads CSVGTGRDQPQHF. DNA of the CDR3: TGCAGCGTGGGGACCGGACGTGATCAGCCCCAGCATTTT. This rearrangement joins TRBV29-1 to TRBJ1-5, with D perhaps matching TRBD1 (5 bases). This CDR3 has 13 residues. Trimming shortened V by 6 bases and J by 5 bases, and 14 bases separated the two germline ends. Germline lookup yields CDR1 SQVTM and CDR2 ANQGSEA.

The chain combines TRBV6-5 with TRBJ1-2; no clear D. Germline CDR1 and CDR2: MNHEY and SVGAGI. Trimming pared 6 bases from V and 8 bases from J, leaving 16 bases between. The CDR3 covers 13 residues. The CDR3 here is CASSPSAGGGYTF. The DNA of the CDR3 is TGTGCCAGCAGCCCCTCGGCAGGAGGCGGCTACACCTTC.

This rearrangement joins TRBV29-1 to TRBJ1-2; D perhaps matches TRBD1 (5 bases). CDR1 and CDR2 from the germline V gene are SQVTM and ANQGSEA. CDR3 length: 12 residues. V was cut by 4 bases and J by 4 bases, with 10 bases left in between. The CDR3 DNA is TGCAGCGTTGTGGGGGGATCCTATGGCTACACCTTC. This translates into CSVVGGSYGYTF.

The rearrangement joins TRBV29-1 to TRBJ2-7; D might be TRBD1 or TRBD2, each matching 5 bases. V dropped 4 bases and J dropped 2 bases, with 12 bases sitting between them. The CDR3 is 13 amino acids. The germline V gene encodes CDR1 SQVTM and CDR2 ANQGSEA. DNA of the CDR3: TGCAGCGTTGTATGGGACGAGACCTACGAGCAGTACTTC. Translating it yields CSVVWDETYEQYF.

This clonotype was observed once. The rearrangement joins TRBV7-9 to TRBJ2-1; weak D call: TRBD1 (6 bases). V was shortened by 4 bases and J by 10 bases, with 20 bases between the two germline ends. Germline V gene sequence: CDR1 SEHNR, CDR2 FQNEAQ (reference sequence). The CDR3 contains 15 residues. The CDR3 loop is CASSSRRTLQGEQFF. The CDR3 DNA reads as TGTGCCAGCAGCTCACGTCGGACCCTCCAGGGGGAGCAGTTCTTC.

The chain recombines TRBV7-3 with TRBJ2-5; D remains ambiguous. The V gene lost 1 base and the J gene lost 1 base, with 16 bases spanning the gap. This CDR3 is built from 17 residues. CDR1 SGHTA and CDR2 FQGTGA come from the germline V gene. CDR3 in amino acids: CASSLMGYPILQETQYF. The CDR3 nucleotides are TGTGCCAGCAGCTTAATGGGCTACCCTATACTCCAAGAGACCCAGTACTTC.

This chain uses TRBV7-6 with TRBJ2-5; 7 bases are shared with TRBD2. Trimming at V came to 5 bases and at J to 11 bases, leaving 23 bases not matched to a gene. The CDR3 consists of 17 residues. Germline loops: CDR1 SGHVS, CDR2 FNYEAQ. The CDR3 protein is CASSPSVQRRERGEQYF. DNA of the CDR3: TGTGCCAGCAGCCCATCGGTCCAACGCAGGGAACGGGGGGAGCAGTACTTC.

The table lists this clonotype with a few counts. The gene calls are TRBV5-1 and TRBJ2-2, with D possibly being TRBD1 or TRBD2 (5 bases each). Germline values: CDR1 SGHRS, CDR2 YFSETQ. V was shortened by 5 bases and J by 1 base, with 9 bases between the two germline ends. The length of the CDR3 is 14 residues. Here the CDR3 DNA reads TGCGCCAGCAGACGGGGCGGGAACACCGGGGAGCTGTTTTTT. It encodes CASRRGGNTGELFF. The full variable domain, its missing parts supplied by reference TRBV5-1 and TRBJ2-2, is KAGVTQTPRYLIKTRGQQVTLSCSPISGHRSVSWYQQTPGQGLQFLFEYFSETQRNKGNFPGRFSGRQFSNSRSEMNVSTLELGDSALYLCASRRGGNTGELFFGEGSRLTVL.

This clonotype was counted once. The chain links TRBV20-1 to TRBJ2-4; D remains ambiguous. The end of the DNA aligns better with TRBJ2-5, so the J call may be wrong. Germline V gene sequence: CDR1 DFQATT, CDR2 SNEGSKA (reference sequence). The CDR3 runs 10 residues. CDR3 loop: CSAMMETQYF. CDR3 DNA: TGCAGTGCTATGATGGAGACCCAGTACTTC.

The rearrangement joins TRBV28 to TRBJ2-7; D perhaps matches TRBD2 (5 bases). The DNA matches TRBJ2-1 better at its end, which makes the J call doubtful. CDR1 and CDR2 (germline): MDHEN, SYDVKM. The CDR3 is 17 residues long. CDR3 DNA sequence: TGTGCCAGCAGTTCCCCGACGGGCCGCGTCGGAGGCCATGAGCAGTTCTTC. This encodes CASSSPTGRVGGHEQFF.

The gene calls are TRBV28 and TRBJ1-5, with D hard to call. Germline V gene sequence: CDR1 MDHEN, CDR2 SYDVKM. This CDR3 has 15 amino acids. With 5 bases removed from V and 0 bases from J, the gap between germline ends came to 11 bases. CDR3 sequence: CASSLSGYSNQPQHF. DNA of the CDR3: TGTGCCAGCAGTCTCTCGGGGTATAGCAATCAGCCCCAGCATTTT.

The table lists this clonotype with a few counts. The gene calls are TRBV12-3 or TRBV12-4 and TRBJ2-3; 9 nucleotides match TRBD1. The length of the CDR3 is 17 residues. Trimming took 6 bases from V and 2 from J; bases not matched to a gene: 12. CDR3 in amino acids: CASSPSEGQGFTDTQYF. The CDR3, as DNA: TGTGCCAGCAGCCCGTCTGAAGGACAGGGGTTCACAGATACGCAGTATTTT.